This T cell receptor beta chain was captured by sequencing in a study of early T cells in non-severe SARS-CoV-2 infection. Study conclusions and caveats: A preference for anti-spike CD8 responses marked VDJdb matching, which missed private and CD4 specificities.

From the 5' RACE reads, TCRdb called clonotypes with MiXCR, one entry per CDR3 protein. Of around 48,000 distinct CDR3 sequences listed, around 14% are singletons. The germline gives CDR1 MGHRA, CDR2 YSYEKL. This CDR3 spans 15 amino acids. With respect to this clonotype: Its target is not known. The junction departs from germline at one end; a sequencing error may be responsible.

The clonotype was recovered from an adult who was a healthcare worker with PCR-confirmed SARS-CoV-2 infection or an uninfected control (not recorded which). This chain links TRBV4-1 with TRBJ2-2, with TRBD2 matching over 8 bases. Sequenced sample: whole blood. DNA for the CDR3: TGCGCCAGCCGAGAGGTAGCGGGACGCACCGTGGAGCTGTTTTTT. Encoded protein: CASREVAGRTVELFF.